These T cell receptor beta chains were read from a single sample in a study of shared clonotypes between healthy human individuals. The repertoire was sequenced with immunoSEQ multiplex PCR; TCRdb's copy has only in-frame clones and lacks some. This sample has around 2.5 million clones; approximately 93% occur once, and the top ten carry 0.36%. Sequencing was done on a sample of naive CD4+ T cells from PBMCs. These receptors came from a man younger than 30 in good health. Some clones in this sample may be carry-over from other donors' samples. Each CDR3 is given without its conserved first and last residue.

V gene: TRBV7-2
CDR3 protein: ASSLSGGTGAHNEQF

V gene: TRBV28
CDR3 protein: ASSPDAYEQY

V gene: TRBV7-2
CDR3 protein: ASTLRLVTDTQY

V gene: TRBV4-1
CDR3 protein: ASSLQAAIGGSGPSYEQY

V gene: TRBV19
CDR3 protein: ASSILVGSYEQY

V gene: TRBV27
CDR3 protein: ASSARRGSGESYEQY

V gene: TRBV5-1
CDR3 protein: ASALAGLNEQF

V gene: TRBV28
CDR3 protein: AGQGALRTEAF

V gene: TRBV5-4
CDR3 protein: ASSFPSQETQY

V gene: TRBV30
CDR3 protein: AWSAAGAPDTQY

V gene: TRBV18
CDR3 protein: ASSSRSPSDQPQH

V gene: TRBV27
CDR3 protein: ASSSYRSEQY

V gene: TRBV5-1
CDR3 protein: ASTRQGRDNEQF

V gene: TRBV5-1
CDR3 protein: ASSPGVEAGNTIY

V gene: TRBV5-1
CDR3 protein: ASSLQGTGNTIY

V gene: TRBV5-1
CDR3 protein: ASSLAQLTNNEKLF

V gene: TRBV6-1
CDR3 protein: ARFGVRVFYEQY

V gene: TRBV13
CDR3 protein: ASSLGTAGGPHNEQF

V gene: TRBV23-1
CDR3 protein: ASTHRTSGRHLYNEQF

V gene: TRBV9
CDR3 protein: ASSKGTVTSNEQY

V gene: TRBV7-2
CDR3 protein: ASSPTAGSLPYEQY

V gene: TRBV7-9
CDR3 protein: ASSLEQGGNTEAF

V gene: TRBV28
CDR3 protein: ASSPGLGGNSPLH